Below, 12 T cell receptor beta chains from the same sample are listed, as sequenced in a study of preoperative IRX-2 immunotherapy in early breast cancer. Clones were sequenced by immunoSEQ multiplex PCR, and TCRdb holds only the in-frame ones, with some missing. The repertoire holds roughly 43,000 clones, with around 96% as singletons. Treatment described: preoperative locoregional IRX-2 cytokine immunotherapy. The sequenced sample was tumor tissue, obtained after IRX-2 immunotherapy. The receptors shown here come from a human donor with breast cancer.

This chain connects TRBV7-9 to TRBJ1-3; D remains ambiguous. CDR3 length: 14 residues. Trimming took 3 bases from V and 0 from J, leaving 6 bases between them. In germline, CDR1 is SEHNR, CDR2 FQNEAQ (reference sequence). The CDR3 protein is CASSFRDSGNTIYF. CDR3 bases: TGTGCCAGCAGCTTCCGGGACTCTGGAAACACCATATATTTT.

This chain connects TRBV7-7 to TRBJ2-5, with 11 bases matching TRBD2. Germline CDR1 SSHAT, CDR2 FNYEAQ (reference sequence). This CDR3 contains 17 residues. V lost 3 bases and J lost 1; bases outside the gene matches: 7. The CDR3 sequence: CASSFVPGLAGQETQYF. The DNA of the CDR3 is TGTGCCAGCAGCTTCGTACCCGGACTAGCGGGCCAAGAGACCCAGTACTTC.

This chain joins TRBV2 and TRBJ2-7; TRBD2 agrees at 11 bases. The CDR3 totals 14 residues. Germline-derived CDR1 and CDR2 are SNHLY and FYNNEI. After removal of 4 bases from V and 3 bases from J, the junction contained 2 bases not matched to a gene. CDR3 sequence: CASSAGTSGYEQYF. The CDR3 DNA is TGTGCCAGCAGTGCCGGGACTAGCGGCTACGAGCAGTACTTC.

The V and J genes are TRBV4-2 and TRBJ2-2; a weak D match, TRBD1 (5 bases). Germline V gene lookup returns CDR1 LGHNA and CDR2 YNFKEQ. There are 14 residues in the CDR3. Trimming stripped 2 bases from V and 5 bases from J, with 9 bases between. The CDR3 here is CASSQRGFTGELFF. Here the CDR3 DNA reads TGTGCCAGCAGCCAAAGGGGATTTACCGGGGAGCTGTTTTTT.

The V gene is TRBV18, the J gene TRBJ2-7, with a weak D call TRBD1 (5 bases). This CDR3 region has 16 residues. Germline V CDR1 and CDR2: KGHSH, LQKENI. V was trimmed by 4 bases and J by 7 bases, leaving 23 bases between them. This CDR3 reads CASSQEMRRGGEEQYF. In DNA, the CDR3 is TGTGCCAGCTCACAGGAAATGAGAAGGGGTGGTGAAGAGCAGTACTTC.

V gene TRBV5-1 combines with J gene TRBJ1-1; D perhaps matches TRBD1 (5 bases). The germline gives CDR1 SGHRS, CDR2 YFSETQ. The CDR3 sequence is 15 residues long. V was pared by 3 bases and J by 5 bases, with 17 bases between. The CDR3 is CASSSGTNPRTEAFF. The CDR3 DNA reads TGCGCCAGCAGCTCCGGGACTAACCCTAGAACTGAAGCTTTCTTT.

The CDR3 loop is CAISQGADQPQHF. The CDR3 DNA is TGTGCCATCAGCCAGGGAGCGGATCAGCCCCAGCATTTT. The chain couples TRBV10-3 to TRBJ1-5, with D maybe TRBD1 (5 bases). Trimming stripped 6 bases from V and 5 bases from J, with 11 bases between. The length of the CDR3 is 13 residues. Per germline, CDR1 ENHRY and CDR2 SYGVKD.

This chain uses TRBV5-6 with TRBJ2-5; D tentatively reads TRBD1 or TRBD2 (5 bases each). V gave up 4 bases and J gave up 2 bases, with 15 bases separating them. The CDR3 runs to 15 residues. Per germline, CDR1 SGHDT and CDR2 YYEEEE. The CDR3: CASSRPGLQQETQYF. CDR3 DNA: TGTGCCAGCAGCCGGCCGGGGCTCCAACAAGAGACCCAGTACTTC.

The rearrangement uses TRBV6-5 and TRBJ1-2, with a tentative D call TRBD1 (5 bases). V was trimmed by 5 bases and J by 2 bases, leaving 9 bases between them. Germline V lookup: CDR1 MNHEY, CDR2 SVGAGI. This CDR3 region has 13 residues. CDR3 bases: TGTGCCAGCAGTCCGACAGCCAACTATGGCTACACCTTC. Translation gives CASSPTANYGYTF.

This clone was counted a single time. V gene TRBV4-3 combines with J gene TRBJ2-5; 8 nucleotides agree with TRBD2. The V gene's germline CDR1 is LGHNA and CDR2 YSLEER. Germline trimming cut 4 bases from V and 2 bases from J; bases unmatched to any gene: 3. This CDR3 is 14 amino acids long. The CDR3 sequence is CASSPGLAQETQYF. The DNA of the CDR3 is TGCGCCAGCAGCCCTGGACTAGCACAAGAGACCCAGTACTTC.

The CDR3 here is CASSLGLAGGPTDTQYF. DNA of the CDR3: TGCGCCAGCAGCCTGGGACTAGCGGGAGGACCCACAGATACGCAGTATTTT. The chain uses TRBV5-1 and TRBJ2-3; 15 bases fit TRBD2. V shed 4 bases, J shed 2 bases, and the junction held 5 bases outside the gene matches. The CDR3 sequence is 17 residues long. The germline gives CDR1 SGHRS, CDR2 YFSETQ.

The chain combines TRBV18 with TRBJ2-2; 9 nucleotides align to TRBD2. This CDR3 contains 16 residues. CDR1 is KGHSH and CDR2 is LQKENI in the germline V gene. J gave up 1 base and V 1 base, and 1 base lay outside the gene matches. The CDR3: CASSPRAGGNTGELFF. Here the CDR3 DNA reads TGTGCCAGCTCACCACGAGCGGGAGGGAACACCGGGGAGCTGTTTTTT.